A single sample is the source of the 8 T cell receptor beta chains below, sequenced in a study of T cells and copy number aberrations in small-cell lung cancer. The data were produced by immunoSEQ multiplex PCR, yet TCRdb's version contains in-frame clones alone and is incomplete. This repertoire shows nearly 500 clones, less than 96% found once; its top ten account for over 2.5%. The sequenced material came from tumor tissue. The receptors come from a man aged 45-60 years with small cell lung cancer.

V gene TRBV5-1 combines with J gene TRBJ1-2, with 9 nucleotides matching TRBD1. Trimming removed 2 bases from V and 3 bases from J; junction bases left unmatched: 5. The CDR3 has 15 amino acids. Per the germline V gene, CDR1 is SGHRS and CDR2 is YFSETQ. The CDR3 coding sequence is TGCGCCAGCAGCTTACAGGGGGCAAGTGACTATGGCTACACCTTC. Protein: CASSLQGASDYGYTF.

The chain carries TRBV5-4 and TRBJ2-5; TRBD2 matches 15 bases. This CDR3 has 16 amino acids. From germline, CDR1 is SGHNT and CDR2 YYREEE (reference sequence). V was clipped by 2 bases and J by 4 bases; unmatched bases: 3. The CDR3 region is CASSLGTSGRTETQYF. Here the CDR3 DNA reads TGTGCCAGCAGCTTAGGGACTAGCGGGAGGACAGAGACCCAGTACTTC. The full variable domain, its missing parts supplied by reference TRBV5-4 and TRBJ2-5, is ETGVTQSPTHLIKTRGQQVTLRCSSQSGHNTVSWYQQALGQGPQFIFQYYREEENGRGNFPPRFSGLQFPNYSSELNVNALELDDSALYLCASSLGTSGRTETQYFGPGTRLLVL.

The genes are TRBV6-1 and TRBJ2-1; 12 bases map to TRBD1. Germline CDR1 and CDR2: MNHNS and SASEGT. After removal of 2 bases from V and 5 bases from J, the junction contained 10 bases not matched to a gene. This CDR3 is 18 amino acids long. The CDR3 region is CASSEFRVGQGAHNEQFF. The CDR3 DNA sequence: TGTGCCAGCAGTGAATTCCGTGTGGGACAGGGGGCCCACAATGAGCAGTTCTTC.

This chain uses TRBV7-9 with TRBJ2-3; 7 nucleotides match TRBD2. Germline CDR1 reads SEHNR; CDR2 reads FQNEAQ (reference sequence). J gave up 5 bases and V 4 bases, and 6 bases lay outside the gene matches. The CDR3 sequence is 14 residues long. The CDR3 is CASSWGGEEDTQYF. For the CDR3, the DNA is TGTGCCAGCAGCTGGGGAGGGGAGGAAGATACGCAGTATTTT.

This rearrangement joins TRBV9 to TRBJ2-2, with D perhaps matching TRBD2 (5 bases). Germline CDR1 and CDR2: SGDLS and YYNGEE. This CDR3 region has 15 residues. V was cut by 0 bases and J by 6 bases, with 12 bases left in between. In DNA, the CDR3 is TGTGCCAGCAGCGTAGGGACCCTCGGGGCCGGGGAGCTGTTTTTT. Residues: CASSVGTLGAGELFF.

The chain employs TRBV10-3 and TRBJ1-3; D might be TRBD1 (6 bases). V was trimmed by 4 bases and J by 2 bases, leaving 6 bases between them. The length of the CDR3 is 13 residues. From germline, CDR1 is ENHRY and CDR2 SYGVKD. The CDR3 DNA sequence: TGTGCCATCAGTGGGGGGCCTGGAAACACCATATATTTT. As protein: CAISGGPGNTIYF.

The chain links TRBV9 to TRBJ2-1; maybe TRBD2 (6 bases). V lost 0 bases to trimming and J lost 11 bases, with 9 bases between them. The V gene's germline CDR1 is SGDLS and CDR2 YYNGEE. The CDR3 is 12 amino acids. CDR3 sequence reads: CASSVGGEKQFF. The DNA for the CDR3 is TGTGCCAGCAGCGTAGGGGGGGAGAAGCAGTTCTTC.

The CDR3 loop reads CASSHGGGSEAFF. CDR3 in DNA: TGTGCCAGCAGCCACGGGGGAGGCTCTGAAGCTTTCTTT. This chain uses TRBV7-9 with TRBJ1-1, with D possibly matching TRBD1 (5 bases). The CDR3 runs 13 residues. CDR1 SEHNR and CDR2 FQNEAQ come from the germline V gene (reference sequence). Trimming removed 5 bases at V and 6 bases at J, with 13 bases between.